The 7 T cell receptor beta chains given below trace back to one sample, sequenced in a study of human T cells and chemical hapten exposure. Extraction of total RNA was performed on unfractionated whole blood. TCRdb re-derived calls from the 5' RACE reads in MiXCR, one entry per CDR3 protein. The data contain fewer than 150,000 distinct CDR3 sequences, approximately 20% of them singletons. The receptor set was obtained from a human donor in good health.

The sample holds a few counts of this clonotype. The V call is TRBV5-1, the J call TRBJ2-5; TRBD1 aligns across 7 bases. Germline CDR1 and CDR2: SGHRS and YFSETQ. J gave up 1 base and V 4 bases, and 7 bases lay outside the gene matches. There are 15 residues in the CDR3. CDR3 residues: CASSTRTGVQETQYF. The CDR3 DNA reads TGCGCCAGCAGCACGCGAACAGGGGTCCAAGAGACCCAGTACTTC.

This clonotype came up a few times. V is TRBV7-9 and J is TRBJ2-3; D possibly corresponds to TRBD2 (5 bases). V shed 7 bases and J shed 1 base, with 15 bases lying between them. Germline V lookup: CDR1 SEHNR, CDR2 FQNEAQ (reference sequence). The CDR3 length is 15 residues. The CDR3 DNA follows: TGTGCCAGCACCCTTGGAGGTTATGGCACAGATACGCAGTATTTT. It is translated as CASTLGGYGTDTQYF.

The CDR3 loop is CASSYRGRASYEQYF. The CDR3 bases are TGTGCCAGCAGTTACCGCGGCAGGGCGTCCTACGAGCAGTACTTC. The gene calls are TRBV6-5 and TRBJ2-7, with TRBD1 as a possible D gene (5 bases). The CDR3 extends over 15 amino acids. Trimming took off 2 bases at V and 1 base at J, with 12 bases between the two ends. Germline V lookup: CDR1 MNHEY, CDR2 SVGAGI.

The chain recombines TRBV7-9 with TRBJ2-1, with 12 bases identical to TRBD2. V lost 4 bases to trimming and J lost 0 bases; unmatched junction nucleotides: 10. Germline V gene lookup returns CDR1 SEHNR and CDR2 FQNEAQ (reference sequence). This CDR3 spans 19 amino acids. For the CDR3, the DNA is TGTGCCAGCAGCTCACCGGGACTAGCGGGCCTCTACTCCTACAATGAGCAGTTCTTC. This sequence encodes CASSSPGLAGLYSYNEQFF.

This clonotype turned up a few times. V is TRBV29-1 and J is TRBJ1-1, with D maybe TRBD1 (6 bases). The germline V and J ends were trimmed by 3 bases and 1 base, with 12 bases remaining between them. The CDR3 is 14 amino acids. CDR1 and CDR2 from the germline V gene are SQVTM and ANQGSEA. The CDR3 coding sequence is TGCAGCGTTGACGAAAGGACAGCGAACACTGAAGCTTTCTTT. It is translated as CSVDERTANTEAFF.

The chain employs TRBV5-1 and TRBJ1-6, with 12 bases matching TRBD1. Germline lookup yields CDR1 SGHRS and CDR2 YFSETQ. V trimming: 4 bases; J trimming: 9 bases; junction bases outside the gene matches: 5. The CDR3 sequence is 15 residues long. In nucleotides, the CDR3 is TGCGCCAGCAGCAGAGAGGGACAGGGGGCTTCACCCCTCCACTTT. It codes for CASSREGQGASPLHF.

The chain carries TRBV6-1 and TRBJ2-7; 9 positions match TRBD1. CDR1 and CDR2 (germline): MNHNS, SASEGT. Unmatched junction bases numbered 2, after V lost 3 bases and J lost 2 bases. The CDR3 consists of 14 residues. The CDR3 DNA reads TGTGCCAGCAGTGACGGGACAGGGACCTACGAGCAGTACTTC. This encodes CASSDGTGTYEQYF.